The 21 T cell receptor beta chains presented below share a single source sample, sequenced in a study of shared clonotypes between healthy human individuals (dated by TCRdb to 2019 to 2021). The receptor library was made with the immunoSEQ multiplex PCR assay. The clones in this table, taken by TCRdb from immuneACCESS, are in-frame only. Not every clone is retained; where verified, under half of the shortfall comes from an unresolved V gene, and the cause of the rest is unknown. This sample is represented by over a million clones; roughly 98.5% of them were singletons. The ten top clones hold about 0.4% of the sample. The sequencing input was naive CD4+ T cells sorted from blood. The cell subset or site label on this specimen signifies: CD45RA+ positively selected. The receptors derive from a man aged 30 to 39 in good health.

This chain links TRBV19 with TRBJ1-5; no definite D call. The germline V gene encodes CDR1 LNHDA and CDR2 SQIVND (reference sequence). CDR3 size: 12 residues. V shed 1 base and J shed 10 bases, with 8 bases lying between them. In DNA form, the CDR3 reads TGTGCCAGTAGTATAGGCTCGGGACCCCAGCATTTT. Translating it yields CASSIGSGPQHF.

The chain recombines TRBV6-5 with TRBJ2-7, with 8 bases identical to TRBD1. Trimming at V came to 8 bases and at J to 3 bases, leaving 3 bases not matched to a gene. Looked up from germline, CDR1 is MNHEY and CDR2 is SVGAGI. The CDR3 runs to 12 residues. This CDR3 is CASRTGIYEQYF. CDR3 in DNA: TGTGCCAGCCGGACAGGGATCTACGAGCAGTACTTC.

Details on this clone: This sample also contains other DNA sequences that code for the same CDR3. The V call is TRBV18, the J call TRBJ1-2; D gene uncertain. Germline V gene sequence: CDR1 KGHSH, CDR2 LQKENI. V dropped 3 bases and J dropped 0 bases, with 5 bases sitting between them. The CDR3 runs to 13 residues. The CDR3 loop is CASSPKANYGYTF. In DNA, the CDR3 is TGTGCCAGCTCACCGAAAGCTAACTATGGCTACACCTTC.

The rearrangement joins TRBV18 to TRBJ1-6; 8 nucleotides line up with TRBD1. Germline-derived CDR1 and CDR2 are KGHSH and LQKENI. V gave up 0 bases and J gave up 8 bases; unmatched junction bases: 6. The CDR3 is 16 residues long. CDR3 bases: TGTGCCAGCTCACCACCTTCAGGGGGCGGTGATTCACCCCTCCACTTT. Translated: CASSPPSGGGDSPLHF.

As concerns this clone: Sequence at one end of the junction differs from germline and may be a read error. This chain joins TRBV7-2 and TRBJ2-5; the match to TRBD1 covers 8 bases. This CDR3 has 17 residues. Germline V gives CDR1 SGHTA, CDR2 FQGNSA. The CDR3 region is CASSLAISGWQGAAVDF. In DNA form, the CDR3 reads TGTGCCAGCAGCTTAGCGATCAGCGGTTGGCAGGGGGCAGCAGTGGACTTC.

The chain couples TRBV6-4 to TRBJ2-2; 13 nucleotides line up with TRBD2. The CDR3 extends over 14 amino acids. With V trimmed by 4 bases and J by 8 bases, 1 base remained unmatched. Germline assignment: CDR1 MRHNA and CDR2 SNTAGT. CDR3 sequence reads: CASSGLAGGGELFF. CDR3 DNA: TGTGCCAGCAGTGGACTAGCGGGAGGAGGGGAGCTGTTTTTT.

The chain joins TRBV6-1 to TRBJ2-3; D is uncertain. Germline CDR1 and CDR2: MNHNS and SASEGT. This CDR3 spans 14 amino acids. V was clipped by 1 base and J by 5 bases, with 10 bases between them. CDR3 region: CASSEDLSRDTQYF. For the CDR3, the DNA is TGTGCCAGCAGTGAAGATCTTAGTAGAGATACGCAGTATTTT.

The V and J genes are TRBV10-2 and TRBJ2-5; possibly TRBD1 or TRBD2 for D (6 bases each). Trimming left V 0 bases short and J 5 bases short, with 16 bases between. The CDR3 totals 16 residues. CDR1 is WSHSY, CDR2 SAAADI, per germline. The CDR3 region has the DNA TGCGCCAGCAGTGAGTCGAGGGGGGACCGCCGTGAGACCCAGTACTTC. Its protein product is CASSESRGDRRETQYF.

The rearrangement uses TRBV15 and TRBJ1-5; D gene unclear. V was clipped by 0 bases and J by 0 bases, with 12 bases between them. The CDR3 spans 17 residues. Germline CDR1 reads LNHNV; CDR2 reads YYDKDF (reference sequence). The CDR3 sequence: CATSRERQIYSNQPQHF. The CDR3 DNA follows: TGTGCCACCAGCAGAGAGCGCCAGATTTATAGCAATCAGCCCCAGCATTTT. Using reference TRBV15 and TRBJ1-5 for the parts outside the CDR3, the full variable domain is DAMVIQNPRYQVTQFGKPVTLSCSQTLNHNVMYWYQQKSSQAPKLLFHYYDKDFNNEADTPDNFQSRRPNTSFCFLDIRSPGLGDTAMYLCATSRERQIYSNQPQHFGDGTRLSIL.

This chain links TRBV30 with TRBJ1-5, with no clear D. This CDR3 spans 13 amino acids. Trimming stripped 0 bases from V and 7 bases from J, with 10 bases between. Germline V CDR1 and CDR2: GTSNPN, SVGIG (reference sequence). The CDR3 region has the DNA TGTGCCTGGAGTGTATCCCGACGGCAGCCCCAGCATTTT. This encodes CAWSVSRRQPQHF. Drawing the rest from reference TRBV30 and TRBJ1-5, the complete variable domain is SQTIHQWPATLVQPVGSPLSLECTVEGTSNPNLYWYRQAAGRGLQLLFYSVGIGQISSEVPQNLSASRPQDRQFILSSKKLLLSDSGFYLCAWSVSRRQPQHFGDGTRLSIL.

The chain recombines TRBV6-5 with TRBJ1-1; the D is unclear. CDR3 size: 11 residues. Trimming removed 6 bases from V and 4 bases from J, with 6 bases in between. The germline V gene encodes CDR1 MNHEY and CDR2 SVGAGI. CDR3 residues: CASSRSTEAFF. The CDR3 DNA is TGTGCCAGCAGCCGAAGCACTGAAGCTTTCTTT.

The chain carries TRBV7-2 and TRBJ2-7; 7 bases agree with TRBD1. V lost 3 bases to trimming and J lost 3 bases; unmatched junction nucleotides: 8. Germline V lookup: CDR1 SGHTA, CDR2 FQGNSA. The CDR3 is made up of 15 amino acids. CDR3 loop: CASSFAQGRDYEQYF. As DNA, the CDR3 is TGTGCCAGCAGCTTTGCACAGGGGAGAGACTACGAGCAGTACTTC.

V and J are TRBV7-2 and TRBJ2-3; 15 bases map to TRBD2. The trim removed 5 bases at V and 4 bases at J, leaving 10 bases unmatched. CDR3 size: 18 residues. Germline-derived CDR1 and CDR2 are SGHTA and FQGNSA. The CDR3 spells CASSPNRTSGRVADTQYF. CDR3 sequence (DNA): TGTGCCAGCAGCCCGAACCGGACTAGCGGGAGGGTGGCAGATACGCAGTATTTT. Drawing the rest from reference TRBV7-2 and TRBJ2-3, the complete variable domain is GAGVSQSPSNKVTEKGKDVELRCDPISGHTALYWYRQSLGQGLEFLIYFQGNSAPDKSGLPSDRFSAERTGGSVSTLTIQRTQQEDSAVYLCASSPNRTSGRVADTQYFGPGTRLTVL.

This sequence joins TRBV5-1 and TRBJ1-1; 7 positions agree with TRBD1. V gave up 3 bases and J gave up 4 bases; unmatched junction bases: 9. CDR1 and CDR2 from the germline V gene are SGHRS and YFSETQ. The CDR3 has 15 amino acids. The CDR3 bases are TGCGCCAGCAGCTCGCGACAGGGCAGCGGCACTGAAGCTTTCTTT. It yields the protein CASSSRQGSGTEAFF.

The count of this clone is one. This sequence joins TRBV5-1 and TRBJ2-7, with TRBD2 matching 13 bases. Trimming took 0 bases from V and 1 from J; bases not matched to a gene: 1. The CDR3 is 16 amino acids. CDR1 is SGHRS and CDR2 is YFSETQ in the germline V gene. The CDR3 coding sequence is TGCGCCAGCAGCTTGGCGGGACTAGCGGGATCCTACGAGCAGTACTTC. Residues: CASSLAGLAGSYEQYF. The complete variable domain, with remaining parts taken from reference TRBV5-1 and TRBJ2-7, reads KAGVTQTPRYLIKTRGQQVTLSCSPISGHRSVSWYQQTPGQGLQFLFEYFSETQRNKGNFPGRFSGRQFSNSRSEMNVSTLELGDSALYLCASSLAGLAGSYEQYFGPGTRLTVT.

This chain uses TRBV5-6 with TRBJ1-2; D is undetermined. The CDR3 contains 12 residues. Trimming took off 2 bases at V and 8 bases at J, with 10 bases between the two ends. Looked up from germline, CDR1 is SGHDT and CDR2 is YYEEEE. CDR3 nucleotides: TGTGCCAGCAGCTTTACTGAATTCGGCTACACCTTC. Protein sequence: CASSFTEFGYTF.

V gene TRBV7-9 combines with J gene TRBJ1-1; 7 nucleotides match TRBD1. V lost 5 bases, J lost 4 bases, and 19 bases stayed unmatched. Germline V CDR1 and CDR2: SEHNR, FQNEAQ (reference sequence). The CDR3 covers 18 residues. The CDR3 region has the DNA TGTGCCAGCAGCGCCAGTCTTCCCGGGCCCCAGGGGGGCACTGAAGCTTTCTTT. As protein: CASSASLPGPQGGTEAFF. The whole variable domain, filled in from reference TRBV7-9 and TRBJ1-1, reads DTGVSQNPRHKITKRGQNVTFRCDPISEHNRLYWYRQTLGQGPEFLTYFQNEAQLEKSRLLSDRFSAERPKGSFSTLEIQRTEQGDSAMYLCASSASLPGPQGGTEAFFGQGTRLTVV.

This chain uses TRBV7-8 with TRBJ2-5; tentatively, D is TRBD2 (6 bases). This CDR3 has 14 amino acids. Germline lookup yields CDR1 SGHVS and CDR2 FQNEAQ. The ends were cut back, 7 bases at V and 5 bases at J, with 17 bases in the middle. The CDR3 DNA follows: TGTGCCAGCACCGTAGTACGTGGGGGGGAGACCCAGTACTTC. Protein product: CASTVVRGGETQYF.

The chain combines TRBV6-5 with TRBJ1-2; 8 bases are a match to TRBD1. The CDR3 totals 12 residues. V shed 6 bases and J 6 bases; nucleotides not matched to a gene: 3. Germline loops: CDR1 MNHEY, CDR2 SVGAGI. CDR3 coding DNA: TGTGCCAGCAGAGCAGGGGGCCATGGCTACACCTTC. Its translation is CASRAGGHGYTF.

This clone has only one observation. For the CDR3, the DNA is TGTGCCAGCAGTTTATCGGGAGTGAGGGCTGGGGCCAACGTCCTGACTTTC. It specifies CASSLSGVRAGANVLTF. This rearrangement joins TRBV27 to TRBJ2-6, with D perhaps matching TRBD2 (5 bases). Germline CDR1 reads MNHEY; CDR2 reads SMNVEV (reference sequence). CDR3 length: 17 residues. V dropped 0 bases and J dropped 2 bases, with 11 bases sitting between them.

The chain has TRBV14 and TRBJ2-2, with D tentatively TRBD2 (5 bases). The CDR3 extends over 14 amino acids. The V and J ends lost 6 bases and 0 bases respectively, with 8 bases between them. Germline V gives CDR1 SGHDN, CDR2 FVKESK. CDR3: CASRAAANTGELFF. CDR3 nucleotide sequence: TGTGCCAGCAGAGCGGCAGCGAACACCGGGGAGCTGTTTTTT. Variable domain in full (rest from reference TRBV14 and TRBJ2-2): EAGVTQFPSHSVIEKGQTVTLRCDPISGHDNLYWYRRVMGKEIKFLLHFVKESKQDESGMPNNRFLAERTGGTYSTLKVQPAELEDSGVYFCASRAAANTGELFFGEGSRLTVL.